Listed here is a single T cell receptor beta chain. This sample is part of a study of blood T cell repertoires in COVID-19. Method: immunoSEQ multiplex PCR; TCRdb's copy keeps in-frame clones and lacks some. Of approximately 300,000 clones in the sample, roughly 87% were seen once. The V and J ends lost 10 bases and 5 bases respectively, with 23 bases between them. The CDR3 spans 15 residues. CDR1 LNHDA and CDR2 SQIVND come from the germline V gene (reference sequence). The source is a woman in her 30s who had recovered from COVID-19. The chain links TRBV19 to TRBJ1-1, with D maybe TRBD1 (6 bases). Sequenced: PBMCs or T cells enriched from blood (not recorded which). The CDR3 sequence is CATKGGLTSETEAFF. CDR3 nucleotides: TGTGCCACTAAGGGGGGGCTAACGTCAGAGACTGAAGCTTTCTTT.